Each of the 20 T cell receptor beta chains below was sequenced from the same sample in a study of metastatic and nonmetastatic thyroid tumors. TCRdb re-called the PCR reads via MiXCR. The data contain more than 70,000 clones, roughly 8.6% of them seen just once; the ten biggest clones take up more than 8%. Ahead of thyroid surgery, no patient had received treatment of any kind. Sequenced material: blood. Receptors were obtained from a female donor with papillary thyroid cancer or a benign thyroid nodule (not recorded which). Some clones in this sample may be carry-over from other donors' samples.

This clone was seen ten or more times. The DNA for the CDR3 is TGTGCCAGCAGCTTGAAAGGGGGAGGCTACACCTTC. It yields the protein CASSLKGGGYTF. The chain is built from TRBV5-4 and TRBJ1-2, with a tentative D call TRBD1 (6 bases). This CDR3 region has 12 residues. CDR1 and CDR2 (germline): SGHNT, YYREEE (reference sequence). V lost 1 base to trimming and J lost 8 bases, with 9 bases between them.

For this clone: Relative to the germline gene, one junction end is altered; a read error may explain this. The gene calls are TRBV5-5 and TRBJ1-4; weak D call: TRBD1 (6 bases). The CDR3 is made up of 14 amino acids. Germline assignment: CDR1 SGHKS and CDR2 YYEKEE (reference sequence). The CDR3 nucleotides are TGTGCCAGCAGTTTGGGGGGGCCAGGTGAAAAACTGTTTTTT. It is translated as CASSLGGPGEKLFF.

This clone was recorded many times. This rearrangement joins TRBV6-2 or TRBV6-3 to TRBJ2-7; D not resolved. V lost 5 bases and J 4 bases, leaving 15 bases between the germline ends. The germline V gene has CDR1 MNHEY and CDR2 SVGEGT. The CDR3 runs 14 residues. The chain's CDR3 is CASSAGPSFYEQYF. As DNA, the CDR3 is TGTGCCAGCAGTGCTGGACCATCTTTTTACGAGCAGTACTTC.

This clone was recorded many times. V is TRBV4-2 and J is TRBJ2-5; a possible D gene is TRBD2 (6 bases). The CDR3 covers 14 residues. Per germline, CDR1 LGHNA and CDR2 YNFKEQ. The V gene lost 4 bases and the J gene lost 1 base, with 10 bases spanning the gap. In nucleotides, the CDR3 is TGTGCCAGCAGCCGGGGGGACGGCCAAGAGACCCAGTACTTC. Protein: CASSRGDGQETQYF.

This clone was seen repeatedly, ten times or more. The rearrangement joins TRBV11-2 to TRBJ1-5, with D perhaps TRBD1 (5 bases). In germline, CDR1 is SGHAT, CDR2 FQNNGV. The CDR3 has 17 residues. V was pared by 0 bases and J by 6 bases, with 18 bases between. The CDR3: CASSLDPPGVMGQPQHF. CDR3 bases: TGTGCCAGCAGCTTAGATCCCCCGGGGGTTATGGGTCAGCCCCAGCATTTT.

This clone was recorded at least ten times. V and J are TRBV7-7 and TRBJ2-5; 9 bases fit TRBD1. Germline trimming cut 5 bases from V and 5 bases from J; bases unmatched to any gene: 6. The germline gives CDR1 SSHAT, CDR2 FNYEAQ (reference sequence). The CDR3 contains 14 residues. The CDR3 spells CASSPTGTGETQYF. The CDR3 nucleotides are TGTGCCAGCAGCCCGACCGGGACAGGGGAGACCCAGTACTTC.

The rearrangement uses TRBV20-1 and TRBJ2-5, with TRBD1 matching over 9 bases. The germline V gene has CDR1 DFQATT and CDR2 SNEGSKA (reference sequence). The CDR3 consists of 14 residues. Trimming removed 5 bases from V and 5 bases from J; junction bases left unmatched: 9. CDR3 sequence (DNA): TGCAGTGCTCTCTTACAGGGGGCGACGGAGACCCAGTACTTC. The encoded protein is CSALLQGATETQYF.

This clone was observed a single time. The V and J genes are TRBV7-9 and TRBJ2-1; D gene unclear. Trimming shortened V by 5 bases and J by 2 bases, and 10 bases separated the two germline ends. The CDR3 is 14 amino acids. Germline-derived CDR1 and CDR2 are SEHNR and FQNEAQ (reference sequence). The CDR3 coding sequence is TGTGCCAGCAGCCCCCAAGGGCCCTACAATGAGCAGTTCTTC. Its protein product is CASSPQGPYNEQFF.

This clone was counted many times. This rearrangement joins TRBV7-6 to TRBJ2-1, with 8 nucleotides matching TRBD1. CDR3 length: 15 residues. Germline V gives CDR1 SGHVS, CDR2 FNYEAQ. V shed 8 bases, J shed 3 bases, and the junction held 9 bases outside the gene matches. CDR3 loop: CASGVGQGLYNEQFF. The CDR3 DNA sequence: TGTGCCAGCGGGGTAGGACAGGGCCTCTACAATGAGCAGTTCTTC.

This clone was detected many times. The V and J genes are TRBV18 and TRBJ1-2; TRBD1 might be the D (5 bases). From germline, CDR1 is KGHSH and CDR2 LQKENI. The CDR3 spans 17 residues. V gave up 4 bases and J gave up 7 bases, with 25 bases separating them. For the CDR3, the DNA is TGTGCCAGCTCACAAAGTTACGGGACGCCGTCCCATCTTGGCTACACCTTC. It specifies CASSQSYGTPSHLGYTF.

In this sample, this clone turned up many times. This rearrangement joins TRBV6-6 to TRBJ2-7; 7 nucleotides agree with TRBD1. This CDR3 spans 15 amino acids. CDR1 MNHNY and CDR2 SVGAGI come from the germline V gene (reference sequence). V gave up 4 bases and J gave up 0 bases; unmatched junction bases: 6. CDR3 sequence: CASSSQGVGSYEQYF. The CDR3 DNA follows: TGTGCCAGCAGTTCTCAGGGGGTGGGCTCCTACGAGCAGTACTTC.

This clone appeared many times. V gene TRBV28 combines with J gene TRBJ2-7; TRBD1 or TRBD2 may be the D gene (5 bases each). This CDR3 has 12 residues. Trimming removed 4 bases from V and 10 bases from J, with 14 bases in between. Germline V gives CDR1 MDHEN, CDR2 SYDVKM. The CDR3: CASSSDLTVQYF. Written as DNA, the CDR3 is TGTGCCAGCAGTTCGGACTTGACAGTCCAGTACTTC.

Ten or more counts support this clone. The chain combines TRBV14 with TRBJ2-6; D gene unclear. This CDR3 is built from 17 residues. The V gene's germline CDR1 is SGHDN and CDR2 FVKESK. The V gene lost 2 bases and the J gene lost 0 bases, with 11 bases spanning the gap. CDR3 loop: CASSQMQASSGANVLTF. DNA for the CDR3: TGTGCCAGCAGCCAAATGCAGGCGAGCTCTGGGGCCAACGTCCTGACTTTC.

This rearrangement joins TRBV18 to TRBJ2-5; possible D gene TRBD1, 6 bases. CDR3 length: 14 amino acids. Germline V gene lookup returns CDR1 KGHSH and CDR2 LQKENI. The V end was cut by 4 bases, the J end by 1 base, with 10 bases between. The CDR3 region is CASSLGQFQETQYF. CDR3 nucleotide sequence: TGTGCCAGCTCACTCGGACAGTTCCAAGAGACCCAGTACTTC.

This clone has ten or more counts. The rearrangement joins TRBV15 to TRBJ2-6, with a possible D match to TRBD2 (7 bases). The CDR3 runs 16 residues. V was cut by 5 bases and J by 4 bases, with 15 bases left in between. In germline, CDR1 is LNHNV, CDR2 YYDKDF (reference sequence). The chain's CDR3 is CATSYVGGAGANVLTF. The CDR3 DNA reads as TGTGCCACCAGCTATGTGGGGGGGGCCGGGGCCAACGTCCTGACTTTC.

This clone was observed at least ten times. This chain joins TRBV19 and TRBJ1-2, with 12 nucleotides matching TRBD1. The CDR3 runs to 18 residues. From germline, CDR1 is LNHDA and CDR2 SQIVND (reference sequence). Trimming took 6 bases from V and 2 from J; bases not matched to a gene: 13. CDR3 bases: TGTGCCAGTAGCACCTGGGGGGACAGGGGGCTCGGAAACTATGGCTACACCTTC. It codes for CASSTWGDRGLGNYGYTF.

The chain links TRBV3-1 to TRBJ1-1; no clear D gene. The germline CDR1 and CDR2 sequences are LGHDT and YNNKEL (reference sequence). The V end lost 6 bases, the J end lost 6 bases, and 8 bases lay between the germline ends. This CDR3 region has 11 residues. In DNA form, the CDR3 reads TGTGCCAGCAGGGATGGTCCTGAAGCTTTCTTT. This gives the protein CASRDGPEAFF.

This clone was counted ten times or more. This rearrangement joins TRBV2 to TRBJ2-2; D unresolved. Germline values: CDR1 SNHLY, CDR2 FYNNEI. The CDR3 is 13 amino acids. Deletions cut 7 bases from V and 2 bases from J, with 8 bases between. The CDR3 protein is CASTFSNTGELFF. The CDR3 nucleotides are TGTGCCAGCACCTTTAGCAACACCGGGGAGCTGTTTTTT.

This clone came up many times. The chain combines TRBV12-5 with TRBJ1-2; D remains ambiguous. This CDR3 spans 12 amino acids. In germline, CDR1 is LGHNT, CDR2 FRNRAP. Trimming took off 5 bases at V and 5 bases at J, with 9 bases between the two ends. This chain's CDR3 is CASGLGVYGYTF. In DNA, the CDR3 is TGTGCTAGTGGTCTCGGCGTTTATGGCTACACCTTC.

This clone was seen ten or more times. This sequence joins TRBV3-1 and TRBJ2-7, with D possibly being TRBD1 (6 bases). The CDR3 contains 14 residues. Trimming stripped 4 bases from V and 3 bases from J, with 13 bases between. Germline V gives CDR1 LGHDT, CDR2 YNNKEL (reference sequence). The CDR3 sequence is CASSPFRDNYEQYF. The CDR3 bases are TGTGCCAGCAGCCCTTTCCGGGACAACTACGAGCAGTACTTC.